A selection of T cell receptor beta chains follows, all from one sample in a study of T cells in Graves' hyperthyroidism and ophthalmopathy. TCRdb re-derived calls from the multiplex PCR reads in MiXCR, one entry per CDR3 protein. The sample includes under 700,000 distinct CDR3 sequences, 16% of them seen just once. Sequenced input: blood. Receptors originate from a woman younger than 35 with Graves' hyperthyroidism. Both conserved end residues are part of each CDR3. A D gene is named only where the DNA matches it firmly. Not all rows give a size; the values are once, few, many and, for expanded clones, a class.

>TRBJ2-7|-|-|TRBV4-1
TGCGCCAGCAGCCAAGGTCCACACGGCGGGTACGAGCAGTACTTC
CASSQGPHGGYEQYF
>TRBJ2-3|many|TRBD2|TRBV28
TGTGCCAGCAGTTTACCGTCGAGCGGGAGGGCCCAAGATACGCAGTATTTT
CASSLPSSGRAQDTQYF
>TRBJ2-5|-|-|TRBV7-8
TGTGCCAGCGGCCCGACGCCGGGTGAACAGACCCAGTACTTC
CASGPTPGEQTQYF
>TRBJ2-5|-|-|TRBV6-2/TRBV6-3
TGTGCCAGCAGTTACGAGACTACAGAGACCCAGTACTTC
CASSYETTETQYF
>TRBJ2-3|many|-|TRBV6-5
TGTGCCAGCAGTTACGGGAGGGATACGCAGTATTTT
CASSYGRDTQYF
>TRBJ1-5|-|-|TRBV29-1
TGCAGCGTTCTTCTTGGAGGGGCCGCCCCATATAGCAATCAGCCCCAGCATTTT
CSVLLGGAAPYSNQPQHF
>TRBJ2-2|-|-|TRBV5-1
TGCGCCAGCAGCTTGGTGGTGTATACCGGGGAGCTGTTTTTT
CASSLVVYTGELFF
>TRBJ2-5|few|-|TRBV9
TGTGCCAGCAGCGTAGAGCACGGTCGGCCCCAGTACTTC
CASSVEHGRPQYF
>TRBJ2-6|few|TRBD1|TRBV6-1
TGTGCCCATGAGGGGGCAGGGGGCCTCTCTGGGGCCAACGTCCTGACTTTC
CAHEGAGGLSGANVLTF
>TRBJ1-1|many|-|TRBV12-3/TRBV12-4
TGTGCCAGCAGTTTAAGAGGAGGGCGGACCACTGAAGCTTTCTTT
CASSLRGGRTTEAFF
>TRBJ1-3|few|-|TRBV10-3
TGTGCCATCAGTGAGTCGTGGCAGAATGTTGGAAACACCATATATTTT
CAISESWQNVGNTIYF
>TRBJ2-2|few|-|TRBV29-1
TGCAGCGTTGCGGGGATTGGCGGGGAGCTGTTTTTT
CSVAGIGGELFF
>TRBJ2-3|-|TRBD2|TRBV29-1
TGCAGCGTTGAATGGCTAGCGGGAGCAGATACGCAGTATTTT
CSVEWLAGADTQYF
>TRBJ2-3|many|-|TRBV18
TGTGCCAGCTCACCGGGACTTATCACAGATACGCAGTATTTT
CASSPGLITDTQYF
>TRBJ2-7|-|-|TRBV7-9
TGTGCCAGCAGCTTAGTGGAGTTGCAGAGCTCCTACGAGCAGTACTTC
CASSLVELQSSYEQYF
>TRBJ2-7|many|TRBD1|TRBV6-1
TGTGCCAGCAGTGCTCGACAGGGGGTCGGCTACGAGCAGTACTTC
CASSARQGVGYEQYF
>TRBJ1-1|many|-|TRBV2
TGTGCCAGTTCCCGAAAGCCATCCTTCACTGAAGCTTTCTTT
CASSRKPSFTEAFF
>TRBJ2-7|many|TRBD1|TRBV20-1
TGCAGTGCTAGCGACAGGGGGGGATTGGGAAACGAGCAGTACTTC
CSASDRGGLGNEQYF
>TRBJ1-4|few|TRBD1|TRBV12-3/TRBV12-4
TGTGCCAGCAGTACAGGGACAGCCCTAACTAATGAAAAACTGTTTTTT
CASSTGTALTNEKLFF
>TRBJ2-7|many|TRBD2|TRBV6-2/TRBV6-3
TGTGCCAGCACTTCGACAGCGGGGGGTTCCTACGAGCAGTACTTC
CASTSTAGGSYEQYF
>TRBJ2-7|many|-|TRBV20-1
TGCAGTGGCAGCTCGGGGGAGCCCTACGAGCAGTACTTC
CSGSSGEPYEQYF
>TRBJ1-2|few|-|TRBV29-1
TGCAGCGTTGGGTTCAGCTATGGCTACACCTTC
CSVGFSYGYTF
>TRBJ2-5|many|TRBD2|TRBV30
TGTGCCTGGAGTGTAGACTTCGGGGGGCAAGAGACCCAGTACTTC
CAWSVDFGGQETQYF
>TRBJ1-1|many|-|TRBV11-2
TGTGCCAGCAGCCTCATAACAGTGACCACTGAAGCTTTCTTT
CASSLITVTTEAFF
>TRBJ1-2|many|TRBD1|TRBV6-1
TGTGCCAGCAGTAGGGACAGGCAGAACTATGGCTACACCTTC
CASSRDRQNYGYTF
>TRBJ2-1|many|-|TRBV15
TGTGCCACCAGTCCACAGGTCTCAGCCTACAATGAGCAGTTCTTC
CATSPQVSAYNEQFF
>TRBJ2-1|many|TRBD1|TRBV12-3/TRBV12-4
TGTGCCAGCACTTCGGTCAGGGGGCGGTTCGGTGAGCAGTTCTTC
CASTSVRGRFGEQFF
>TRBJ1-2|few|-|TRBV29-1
TGCAGCGTTGAAGATGAGGGCCCAGCCACAGGCGGCTACACCTTC
CSVEDEGPATGGYTF